This T cell receptor (beta chain) was retrieved from a study of blood T cell repertoires in COVID-19. Study background: Samples of COVID-19 (acute and convalescent) were obtained from the United States, Italy and Spain. PBMCs, B-cell-depleted T cells, or T cells provided the cDNA or gDNA that made up the material.

The germline V gene encodes CDR1 SNHLY and CDR2 FYNNEI. V dropped 5 bases and J dropped 7; count of bases not matched to a gene: 12. The CDR3 length is 16 residues. Original processing notes: Reference gene primer amplification gave estimated nucleated cell counts. Sequencing was performed with immunoSEQ multiplex PCR; in TCRdb, only in-frame clones are kept and a portion is missing. D and trimming come from the DNA, and the V and J calls and clone size come from that table. The sample lists some 30,000 clones, approximately 86% seen once, with about 12% in the top ten. This TCR was sampled from a human donor in a cohort sampled during active COVID-19. The donor label of this sample is uncertain. Sequencing was done on a sample of peripheral blood. The gene calls are TRBV2 and TRBJ2-1; the match to TRBD1 covers 9 bases. In nucleotides, the CDR3 is TGTGCCAGCAGTTCAAGCCCGGGACAGGGTGGAAATGAGCAGTTCTTC. Translating it yields CASSSSPGQGGNEQFF. Full variable domain (outside the CDR3, taken from reference TRBV2 and TRBJ2-1): EPEVTQTPSHQVTQMGQEVILRCVPISNHLYFYWYRQILGQKVEFLVSFYNNEISEKSEIFDDQFSVERPDGSNFTLKIRSTKLEDSAMYFCASSSSPGQGGNEQFFGPGTRLTVL.